These T cell receptor beta chains were read from a single sample in a study of cytomegalovirus exposure and HLA in healthy donors. The protocol was immunoSEQ multiplex PCR, while the TCRdb copy is restricted to in-frame clones and leaves out a portion. The table has roughly 120,000 clones, roughly three quarters seen once; the top ten hold more than 15%. What was sequenced was PBMCs. These receptors came from a man aged 50-60 years in good health and CMV-seropositive. Both conserved end residues are part of each CDR3. Some rows have no size entry. The others give once, few or many, or a class for an expanded clone.

CASSRGGLIHEQYF	TRBV11-2	TRBJ2-7	-
CASNIADRSSYEQYF	TRBV7-9	TRBJ2-7	few
CASSVGTDNSNQPQHF	TRBV5-1	TRBJ1-5	-
CASRGAGTVGTSGYNEQFF	TRBV5-1	TRBJ2-1	few
CASSLDERATYEQYF	TRBV5-1	TRBJ2-7	-
CASSPSRQGASEQYF	TRBV5-4	TRBJ2-7	few
CAWSATSGHYEQYF	TRBV30	TRBJ2-7	-
CASSQSSQGLTEAFF	TRBV11-2	TRBJ1-1	-
CASSEQGNQPQHF	TRBV5-4	TRBJ1-5	few
CASSLGGGMIQETQYF	TRBV11-3	TRBJ2-5	-
CASRLTLSNTGELFF	TRBV6-1	TRBJ2-2	few
CASCASGANVLTF	TRBV27	TRBJ2-6	-
CAISAGINYGYTF	TRBV10-3	TRBJ1-2	-
CASSLMTGTEAFF	TRBV4-1	TRBJ1-1	-
CATSRREGEGAFF	TRBV15	TRBJ1-1	few
CAISGPRGKREGPDTQYF	TRBV10-3	TRBJ2-3	once
CASSLKGGTSYNEQFF	TRBV7-8	TRBJ2-1	-
CSVEEGRKATEAFF	TRBV29-1	TRBJ1-1	-
CASSEELGNQPQHF	TRBV6-4	TRBJ1-5	-
CASSGGQGRNQPQHF	TRBV2	TRBJ1-5	-
CAIKADFGSKETQYF	TRBV10-3	TRBJ2-5	-
CASSDDRGHDEQYF	TRBV9	TRBJ2-7	-
CASSPQTGGNTIYF	TRBV27	TRBJ1-3	-
CASSLGTGIRYGYTF	TRBV7-2	TRBJ1-2	-
CASSFGTGNEKLFF	TRBV7-9	TRBJ1-4	-
CASSQDRVGNQPQHF	TRBV4-1	TRBJ1-5	few